The 8 T cell receptor beta chains below come from one sample, sequenced in a study of OX40 agonist ivuxolimab in advanced cancers. TCRdb's copy holds only in-frame clones and misses some; the assay was immunoSEQ multiplex PCR. The data show roughly 20,000 clones, around 86% seen once. The starting material was CD4+ or CD8+ T cells sorted from blood, obtained in a trial of the OX40 agonist ivuxolimab. Source of these receptors: an adult with an advanced solid tumor such as melanoma, head and neck, liver or kidney cancer.

This clone came up once. The chain combines TRBV4-3 with TRBJ2-7, with D hard to call. Germline V gene sequence: CDR1 LGHNA, CDR2 YSLEER. V was cut by 0 bases and J by 2 bases, with 14 bases left in between. The CDR3 is made up of 16 amino acids. CDR3 nucleotides: TGCGCCAGCAGCCAAGATCCGAAGGGAAGGACCTACGAGCAGTACTTC. This gives the protein CASSQDPKGRTYEQYF.

The V call is TRBV5-5, the J call TRBJ2-7; no firm D call. CDR1 and CDR2 from the germline V gene are SGHKS and YYEKEE (reference sequence). The CDR3 consists of 14 residues. V lost 1 base, J lost 1 base, and 9 bases lay in between. The CDR3 DNA reads as TGTGCCAGCAGCTTGAAACCAGATTCCTACGAGCAGTACTTC. Protein: CASSLKPDSYEQYF.

CDR3 in DNA: TGTGCCAGCAGCCAAGATGGCAACACTGAAGCTTTCTTT. This gives the protein CASSQDGNTEAFF. This rearrangement joins TRBV4-2 to TRBJ1-1; D is uncertain. This CDR3 spans 13 amino acids. CDR1 is LGHNA and CDR2 is YNFKEQ in the germline V gene. V lost 0 bases and J 2 bases, leaving 4 bases between the germline ends.

This chain links TRBV15 with TRBJ2-7; D gene ambiguous. There are 15 residues in the CDR3. Germline V lookup: CDR1 LNHNV, CDR2 YYDKDF (reference sequence). Trimming cost V 0 bases and J 0 bases, with 9 bases left between them. CDR3 loop: CATSREFSFSYEQYF. DNA for the CDR3: TGTGCCACCAGCAGAGAGTTTAGCTTCTCCTACGAGCAGTACTTC.

The chain has TRBV13 and TRBJ1-3, with D possibly TRBD1 on 6 matching bases. The CDR3 has 13 residues. V lost 5 bases, J lost 8 bases, and 13 bases lay in between. Germline CDR1 is PRHDT and CDR2 is FYEKMQ (reference sequence). DNA for the CDR3: TGTGCCAGCAGCCCGGTCAGGGGACACACCATATATTTT. Protein sequence: CASSPVRGHTIYF.

This chain connects TRBV18 to TRBJ1-6; 7 positions match TRBD1. V lost 4 bases to trimming and J lost 7 bases; unmatched junction nucleotides: 10. CDR3 length equals 16 residues. CDR1 and CDR2 from the germline V gene are KGHSH and LQKENI. This CDR3 is CASSLSPGTENSPLHF. The CDR3 bases are TGTGCCAGCTCACTTTCTCCCGGGACAGAAAATTCACCCCTCCACTTT. The full variable domain, with the rest looked up from reference TRBV18 and TRBJ1-6, is NAGVMQNPRHLVRRRGQEARLRCSPMKGHSHVYWYRQLPEEGLKFMVYLQKENIIDESGMPKERFSAEFPKEGPSILRIQQVVRGDSAAYFCASSLSPGTENSPLHFGNGTRLTVT.

By frequency in the sample, this clone is large. The CDR3 is CATSRSEGQTYEQYF. CDR3 sequence (DNA): TGTGCCACCAGCAGAAGTGAGGGACAGACCTACGAGCAGTACTTC. The gene calls are TRBV15 and TRBJ2-7; TRBD1 aligns across 7 bases. The CDR3 consists of 15 residues. CDR1 is LNHNV, CDR2 YYDKDF, per germline (reference sequence). The V gene end was trimmed by 2 bases and the J gene end by 2 bases; junction bases not matched to a gene: 6.

A single count supports this clone. V gene TRBV5-1 combines with J gene TRBJ2-3; D is undetermined. The germline gives CDR1 SGHRS, CDR2 YFSETQ. V was trimmed by 5 bases and J by 0 bases, leaving 7 bases between them. The CDR3 runs 13 residues. CDR3 amino acids: CASSSLSTDTQYF. CDR3 DNA: TGCGCCAGCAGTTCCCTAAGCACAGATACGCAGTATTTT.